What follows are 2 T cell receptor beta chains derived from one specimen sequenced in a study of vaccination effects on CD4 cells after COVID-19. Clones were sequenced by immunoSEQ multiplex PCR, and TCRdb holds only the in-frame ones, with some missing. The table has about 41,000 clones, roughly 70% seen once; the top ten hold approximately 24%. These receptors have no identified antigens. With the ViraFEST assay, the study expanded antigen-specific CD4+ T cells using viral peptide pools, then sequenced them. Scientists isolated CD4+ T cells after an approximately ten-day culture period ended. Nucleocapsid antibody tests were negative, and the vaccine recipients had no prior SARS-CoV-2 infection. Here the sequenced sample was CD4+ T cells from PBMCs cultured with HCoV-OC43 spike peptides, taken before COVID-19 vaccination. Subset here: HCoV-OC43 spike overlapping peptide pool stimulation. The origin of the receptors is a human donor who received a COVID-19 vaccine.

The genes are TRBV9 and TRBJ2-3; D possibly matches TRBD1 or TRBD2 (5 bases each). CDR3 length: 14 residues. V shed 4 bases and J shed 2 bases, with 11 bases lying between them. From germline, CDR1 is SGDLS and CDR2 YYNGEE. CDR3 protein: CASSQLGDTDTQYF. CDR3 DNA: TGTGCCAGCAGCCAACTAGGGGACACAGATACGCAGTATTTT.

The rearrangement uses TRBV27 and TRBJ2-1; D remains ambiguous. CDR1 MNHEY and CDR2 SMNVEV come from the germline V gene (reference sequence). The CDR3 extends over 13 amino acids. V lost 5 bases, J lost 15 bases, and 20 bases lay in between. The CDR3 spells CASSPIDPTPSFF. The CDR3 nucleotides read TGTGCCAGCAGTCCTATCGACCCCACACCCTCGTTCTTC.